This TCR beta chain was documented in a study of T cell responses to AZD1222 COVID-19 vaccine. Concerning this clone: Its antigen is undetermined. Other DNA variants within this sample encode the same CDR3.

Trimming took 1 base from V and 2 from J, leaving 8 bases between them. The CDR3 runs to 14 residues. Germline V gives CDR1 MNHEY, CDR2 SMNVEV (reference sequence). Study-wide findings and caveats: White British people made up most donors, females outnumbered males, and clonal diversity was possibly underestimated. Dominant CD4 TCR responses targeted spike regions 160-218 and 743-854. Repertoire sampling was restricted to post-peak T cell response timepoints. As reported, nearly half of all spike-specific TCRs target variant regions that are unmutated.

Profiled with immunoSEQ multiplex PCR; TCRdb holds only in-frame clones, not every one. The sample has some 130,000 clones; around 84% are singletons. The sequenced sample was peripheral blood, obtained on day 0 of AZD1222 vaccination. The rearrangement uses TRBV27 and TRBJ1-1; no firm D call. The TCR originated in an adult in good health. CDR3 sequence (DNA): TGTGCCAGCAGTTTATTGGGAATAAACACTGAAGCTTTCTTT. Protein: CASSLLGINTEAFF.